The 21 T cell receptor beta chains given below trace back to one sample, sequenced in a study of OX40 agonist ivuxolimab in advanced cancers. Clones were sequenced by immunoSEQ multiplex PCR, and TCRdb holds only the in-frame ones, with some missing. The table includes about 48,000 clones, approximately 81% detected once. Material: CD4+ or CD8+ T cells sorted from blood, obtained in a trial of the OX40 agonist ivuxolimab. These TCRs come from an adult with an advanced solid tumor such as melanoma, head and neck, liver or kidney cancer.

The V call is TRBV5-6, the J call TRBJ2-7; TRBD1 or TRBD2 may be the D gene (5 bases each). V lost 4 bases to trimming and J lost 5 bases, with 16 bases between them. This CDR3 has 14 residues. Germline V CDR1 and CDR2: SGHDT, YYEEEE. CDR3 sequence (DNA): TGTGCCAGCAGCGGGGACGTACTCAGAAACGAGCAGTACTTC. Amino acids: CASSGDVLRNEQYF.

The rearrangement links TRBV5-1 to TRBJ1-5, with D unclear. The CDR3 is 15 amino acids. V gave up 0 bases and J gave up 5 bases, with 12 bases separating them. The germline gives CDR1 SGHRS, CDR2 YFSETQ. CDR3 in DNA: TGCGCCAGCAGCTTGGCACCGGGGTCGCATCAGCCCCAGCATTTT. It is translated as CASSLAPGSHQPQHF. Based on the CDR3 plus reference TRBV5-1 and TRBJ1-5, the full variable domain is KAGVTQTPRYLIKTRGQQVTLSCSPISGHRSVSWYQQTPGQGLQFLFEYFSETQRNKGNFPGRFSGRQFSNSRSEMNVSTLELGDSALYLCASSLAPGSHQPQHFGDGTRLSIL.

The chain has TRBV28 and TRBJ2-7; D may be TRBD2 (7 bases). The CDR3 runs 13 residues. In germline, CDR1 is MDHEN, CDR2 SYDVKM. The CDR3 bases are TGTGGGGGGGGGCCAACCCCCTGCTACGAGCAGTACTTC. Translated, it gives CGGGPTPCYEQYF.

CDR3 DNA sequence: TGCGCCAGCAGCTTGGGCTCGGGGACGAACTATGGCTACACCTTC. Its translation is CASSLGSGTNYGYTF. The chain employs TRBV5-1 and TRBJ1-2; D may be TRBD1 (5 bases). In germline, CDR1 is SGHRS, CDR2 YFSETQ. This CDR3 spans 15 amino acids. Trimming stripped 0 bases from V and 2 bases from J, with 11 bases between.

CDR3 protein: CASSQSGGSRWYF. CDR3 in DNA: TGTGCCAGCAGCCAATCAGGGGGGAGCCGGTGGTACTTC. The V and J genes are TRBV16 and TRBJ2-5; D possibly matches TRBD1 or TRBD2 (6 bases each). Germline CDR1 is KGHSY and CDR2 is FQNENV. The CDR3 spans 13 residues. Trimming removed 0 bases at V and 13 bases at J, with 15 bases between.

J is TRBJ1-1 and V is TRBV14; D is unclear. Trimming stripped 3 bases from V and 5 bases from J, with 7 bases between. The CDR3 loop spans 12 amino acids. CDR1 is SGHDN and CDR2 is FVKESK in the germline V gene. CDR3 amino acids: CASSQESTEAFF. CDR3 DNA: TGTGCCAGCAGCCAGGAAAGTACTGAAGCTTTCTTT.

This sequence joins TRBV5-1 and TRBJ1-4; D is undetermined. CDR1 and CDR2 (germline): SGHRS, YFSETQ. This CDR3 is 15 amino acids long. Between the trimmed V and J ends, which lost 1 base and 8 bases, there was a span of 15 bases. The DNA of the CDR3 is TGCGCCAGCAGCTTGAGTCCGCTTGAAACGGAAAAACTGTTTTTT. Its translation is CASSLSPLETEKLFF.

The CDR3 nucleotides are TGTGCCAGCAGCTTAGAAGGGTCCGTGGGCGAGCAGTACTTC. It is translated as CASSLEGSVGEQYF. This chain links TRBV11-2 with TRBJ2-7; no clear D gene. The V gene lost 0 bases and the J gene lost 6 bases, with 12 bases spanning the gap. This CDR3 has 14 amino acids. CDR1 and CDR2 from the germline V gene are SGHAT and FQNNGV.

The CDR3 DNA reads as TGCGCCAGCAGCTCAGATCGGACTAGCGGCACAGATACGCAGTATTTT. Translating it yields CASSSDRTSGTDTQYF. The rearrangement joins TRBV5-1 to TRBJ2-3, with TRBD2 matching 9 bases. The junction had 6 bases not matched to a gene; V was cut back by 3 bases and J by 1 base. This CDR3 has 16 residues. Germline assignment: CDR1 SGHRS and CDR2 YFSETQ. Combining the CDR3 with reference TRBV5-1 and TRBJ2-3 gives the whole variable domain KAGVTQTPRYLIKTRGQQVTLSCSPISGHRSVSWYQQTPGQGLQFLFEYFSETQRNKGNFPGRFSGRQFSNSRSEMNVSTLELGDSALYLCASSSDRTSGTDTQYFGPGTRLTVL.

The CDR3 bases are TGTGCCAGCAGGCCAAATAGCAATCAGCCCCAGCATTTT. It is translated as CASRPNSNQPQHF. The chain carries TRBV28 and TRBJ1-5; no reliable D call. Germline CDR1 MDHEN, CDR2 SYDVKM. This CDR3 comprises 13 residues. Trimming took 6 bases from V and 0 from J, leaving 6 bases between them.

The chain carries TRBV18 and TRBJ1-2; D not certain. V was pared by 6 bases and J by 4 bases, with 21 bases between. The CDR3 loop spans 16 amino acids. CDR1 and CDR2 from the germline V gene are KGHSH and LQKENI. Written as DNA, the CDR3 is TGTGCCAGCTCTCCTAATGGTCAGGCGGATGGCTATGGCTACACCTTC. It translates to CASSPNGQADGYGYTF.

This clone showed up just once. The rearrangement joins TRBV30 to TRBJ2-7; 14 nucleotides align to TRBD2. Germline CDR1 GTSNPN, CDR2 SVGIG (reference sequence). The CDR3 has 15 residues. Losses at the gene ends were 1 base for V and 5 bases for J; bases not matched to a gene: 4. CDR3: CAWSGGLAGADEQYF. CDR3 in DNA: TGTGCCTGGAGTGGGGGACTAGCGGGAGCGGACGAGCAGTACTTC. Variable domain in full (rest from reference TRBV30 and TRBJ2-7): SQTIHQWPATLVQPVGSPLSLECTVEGTSNPNLYWYRQAAGRGLQLLFYSVGIGQISSEVPQNLSASRPQDRQFILSSKKLLLSDSGFYLCAWSGGLAGADEQYFGPGTRLTVT.

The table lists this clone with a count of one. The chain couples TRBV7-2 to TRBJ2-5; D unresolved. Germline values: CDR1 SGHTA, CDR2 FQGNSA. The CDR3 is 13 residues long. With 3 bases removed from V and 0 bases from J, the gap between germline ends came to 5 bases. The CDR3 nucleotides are TGTGCCAGCAGCTTGACCCACCAAGAGACCCAGTACTTC. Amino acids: CASSLTHQETQYF. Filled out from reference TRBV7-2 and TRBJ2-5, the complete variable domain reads GAGVSQSPSNKVTEKGKDVELRCDPISGHTALYWYRQSLGQGLEFLIYFQGNSAPDKSGLPSDRFSAERTGGSVSTLTIQRTQQEDSAVYLCASSLTHQETQYFGPGTRLLVL.

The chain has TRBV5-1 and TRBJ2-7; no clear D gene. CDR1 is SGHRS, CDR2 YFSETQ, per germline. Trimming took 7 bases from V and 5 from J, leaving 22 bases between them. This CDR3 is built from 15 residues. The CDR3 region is CASSPWDPRDDEQYF. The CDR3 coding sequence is TGCGCCAGCTCCCCTTGGGATCCCCGTGACGACGAGCAGTACTTC.

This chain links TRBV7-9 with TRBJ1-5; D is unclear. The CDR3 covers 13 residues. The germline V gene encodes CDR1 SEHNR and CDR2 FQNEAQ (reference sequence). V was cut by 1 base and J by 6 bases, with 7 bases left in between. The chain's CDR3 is CASSLGSGQPQHF. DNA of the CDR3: TGTGCCAGCAGCTTAGGATCAGGTCAGCCCCAGCATTTT.

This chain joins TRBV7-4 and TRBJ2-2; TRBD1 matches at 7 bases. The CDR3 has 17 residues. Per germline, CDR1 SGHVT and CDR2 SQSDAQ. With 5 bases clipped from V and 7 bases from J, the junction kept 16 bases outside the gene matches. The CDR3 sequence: CASSPCLRQGRYGELFF. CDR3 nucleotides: TGTGCCAGCAGCCCATGCCTTAGACAGGGAAGATACGGGGAGCTGTTTTTT.

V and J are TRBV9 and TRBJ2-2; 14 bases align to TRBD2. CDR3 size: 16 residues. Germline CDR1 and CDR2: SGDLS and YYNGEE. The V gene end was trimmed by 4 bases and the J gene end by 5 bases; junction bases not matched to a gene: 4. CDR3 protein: CASSSGLAGGTGELFF. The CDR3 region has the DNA TGTGCCAGCAGCTCTGGACTAGCGGGAGGAACCGGGGAGCTGTTTTTT.

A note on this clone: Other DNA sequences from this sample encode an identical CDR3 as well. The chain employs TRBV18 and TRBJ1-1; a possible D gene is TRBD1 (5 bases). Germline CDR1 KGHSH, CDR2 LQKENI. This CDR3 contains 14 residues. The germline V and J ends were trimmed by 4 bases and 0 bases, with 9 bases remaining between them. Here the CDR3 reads CASSLDSMNTEAFF. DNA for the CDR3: TGTGCCAGCTCACTCGACAGCATGAACACTGAAGCTTTCTTT.

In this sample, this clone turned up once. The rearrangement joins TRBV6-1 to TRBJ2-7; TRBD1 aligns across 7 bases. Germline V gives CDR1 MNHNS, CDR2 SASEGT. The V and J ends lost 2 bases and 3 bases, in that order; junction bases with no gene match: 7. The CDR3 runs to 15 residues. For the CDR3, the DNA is TGTGCCAGCAGTGAAACGTGGGGACAGAGCTACGAGCAGTACTTC. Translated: CASSETWGQSYEQYF.

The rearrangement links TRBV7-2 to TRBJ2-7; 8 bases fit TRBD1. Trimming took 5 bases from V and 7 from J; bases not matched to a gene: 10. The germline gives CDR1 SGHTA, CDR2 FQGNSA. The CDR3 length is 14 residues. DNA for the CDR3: TGTGCCAGCAGCCGGGACAGGAGAATCGGGGAGCAGTACTTC. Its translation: CASSRDRRIGEQYF.

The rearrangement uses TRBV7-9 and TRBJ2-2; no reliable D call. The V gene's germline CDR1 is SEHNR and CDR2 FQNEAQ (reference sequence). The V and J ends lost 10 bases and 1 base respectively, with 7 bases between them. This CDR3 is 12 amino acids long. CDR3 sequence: CANQRNTGELFF. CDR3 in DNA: TGTGCCAACCAAAGGAACACCGGGGAGCTGTTTTTT.